This T cell receptor (beta chain) was identified during a study of human T cells and chemical hapten exposure. Specified time point: patch test 2, 6 weeks after DPC sensitization. The treatment denotes: therapeutic diphenylcyclopropenone sensitization with weekly scalp DPC. This clonotype has ten or more counts. Germline CDR1 and CDR2: SGHNT and YENEEA. The CDR3 runs 15 residues. J was trimmed by 3 bases and V by 5 bases; bases with no gene match: 2. TCRdb re-analysed the RACE reads in MiXCR, keeping a single row per CDR3 protein. The sample carries 70,000 to 90,000 distinct CDR3 sequences, 8% to 13% recorded once.

Sequenced material: whole blood, taken in connection with sensitization to the hapten diphenylcyclopropenone (DPC). The sequence derives from a woman between 45 and 65 years old with alopecia areata. Some clones in this sample may be carry-over from other donors' samples. This sequence joins TRBV11-3 and TRBJ2-5; 14 bases map to TRBD2. The CDR3 loop is CASSQGLAGEETQYF. In nucleotides, the CDR3 is TGTGCCAGCAGCCAGGGACTAGCGGGAGAAGAGACCCAGTACTTC.